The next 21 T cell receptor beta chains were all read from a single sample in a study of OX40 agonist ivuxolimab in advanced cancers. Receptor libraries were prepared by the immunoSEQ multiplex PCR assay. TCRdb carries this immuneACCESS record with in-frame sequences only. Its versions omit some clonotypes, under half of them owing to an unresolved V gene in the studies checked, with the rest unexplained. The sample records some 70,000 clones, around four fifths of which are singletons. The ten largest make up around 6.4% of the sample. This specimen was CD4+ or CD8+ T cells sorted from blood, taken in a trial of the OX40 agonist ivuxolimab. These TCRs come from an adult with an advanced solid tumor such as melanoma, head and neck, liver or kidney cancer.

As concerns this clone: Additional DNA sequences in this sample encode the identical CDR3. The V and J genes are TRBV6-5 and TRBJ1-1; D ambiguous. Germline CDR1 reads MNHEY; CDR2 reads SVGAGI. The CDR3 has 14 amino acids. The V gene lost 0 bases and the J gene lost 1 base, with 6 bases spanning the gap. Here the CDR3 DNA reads TGTGCCAGCAGTTACTCGACCGGGAACACTGAAGCTTTCTTT. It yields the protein CASSYSTGNTEAFF.

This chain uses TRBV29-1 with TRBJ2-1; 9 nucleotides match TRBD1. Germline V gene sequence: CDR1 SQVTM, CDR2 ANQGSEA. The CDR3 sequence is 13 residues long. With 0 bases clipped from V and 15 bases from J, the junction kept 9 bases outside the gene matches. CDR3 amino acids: CSVEDATGGGRFF. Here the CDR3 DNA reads TGCAGCGTTGAAGATGCTACAGGGGGCGGGCGGTTCTTC.

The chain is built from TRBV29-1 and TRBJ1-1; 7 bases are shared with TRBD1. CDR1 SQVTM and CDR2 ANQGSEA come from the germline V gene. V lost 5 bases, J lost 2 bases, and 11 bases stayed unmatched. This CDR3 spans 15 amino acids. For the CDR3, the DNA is TGCAGCGTTTGGGGACGAGGGGGCCGCAACACTGAAGCTTTCTTT. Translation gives CSVWGRGGRNTEAFF.

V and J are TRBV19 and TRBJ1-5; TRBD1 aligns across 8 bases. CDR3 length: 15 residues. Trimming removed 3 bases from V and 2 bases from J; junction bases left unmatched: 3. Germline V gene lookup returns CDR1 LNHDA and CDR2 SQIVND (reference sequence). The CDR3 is CASSILGQGNQPQHF. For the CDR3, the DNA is TGTGCCAGTAGTATTTTGGGACAGGGCAATCAGCCCCAGCATTTT.

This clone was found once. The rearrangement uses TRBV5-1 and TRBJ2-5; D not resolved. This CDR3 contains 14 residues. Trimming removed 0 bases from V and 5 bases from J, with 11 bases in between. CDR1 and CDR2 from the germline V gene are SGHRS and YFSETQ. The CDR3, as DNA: TGCGCCAGCAGCTTGGCGGAACTTTTGGAGACCCAGTACTTC. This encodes CASSLAELLETQYF.

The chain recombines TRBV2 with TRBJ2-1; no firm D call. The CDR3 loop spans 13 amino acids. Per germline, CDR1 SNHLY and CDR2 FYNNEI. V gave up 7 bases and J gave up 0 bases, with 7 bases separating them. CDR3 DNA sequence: TGTGCCAGCACACTAAGCTCCTACAATGAGCAGTTCTTC. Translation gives CASTLSSYNEQFF.

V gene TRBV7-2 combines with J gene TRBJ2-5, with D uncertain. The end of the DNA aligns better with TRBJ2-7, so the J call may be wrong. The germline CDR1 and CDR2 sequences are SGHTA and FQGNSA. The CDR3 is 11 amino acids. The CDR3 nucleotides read TGTGCCAGCAGCTTAGAACACGAGCAGTACTTC. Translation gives CASSLEHEQYF.

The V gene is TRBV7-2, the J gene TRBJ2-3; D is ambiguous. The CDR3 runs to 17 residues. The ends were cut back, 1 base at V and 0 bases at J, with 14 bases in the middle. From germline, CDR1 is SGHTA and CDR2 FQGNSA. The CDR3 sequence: CASSLEKLSFSTDTQYF. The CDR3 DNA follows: TGTGCCAGCAGCTTAGAAAAGTTAAGCTTTAGCACAGATACGCAGTATTTT. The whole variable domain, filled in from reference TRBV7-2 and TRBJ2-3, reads GAGVSQSPSNKVTEKGKDVELRCDPISGHTALYWYRQSLGQGLEFLIYFQGNSAPDKSGLPSDRFSAERTGGSVSTLTIQRTQQEDSAVYLCASSLEKLSFSTDTQYFGPGTRLTVL.

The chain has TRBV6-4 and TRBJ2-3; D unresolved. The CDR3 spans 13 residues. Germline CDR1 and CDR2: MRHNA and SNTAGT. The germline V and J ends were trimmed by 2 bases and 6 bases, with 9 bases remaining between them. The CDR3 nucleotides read TGTGCCAGCAGTGACAAAACAGAGGATACGCAGTATTTT. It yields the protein CASSDKTEDTQYF.

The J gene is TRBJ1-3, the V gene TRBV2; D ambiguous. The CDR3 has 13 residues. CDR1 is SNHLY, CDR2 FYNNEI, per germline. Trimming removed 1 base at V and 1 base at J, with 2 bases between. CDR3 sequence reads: CASSEGSGNTIYF. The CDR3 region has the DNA TGTGCCAGCAGTGAAGGTTCTGGAAACACCATATATTTT.

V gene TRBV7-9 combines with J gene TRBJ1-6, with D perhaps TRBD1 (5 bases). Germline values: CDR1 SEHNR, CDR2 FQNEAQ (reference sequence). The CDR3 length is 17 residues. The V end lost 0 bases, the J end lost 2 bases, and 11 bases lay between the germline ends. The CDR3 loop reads CASSLAGGTAYNSPLHF. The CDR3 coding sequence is TGTGCCAGCAGCTTAGCGGGGGGGACGGCCTATAATTCACCCCTCCACTTT.

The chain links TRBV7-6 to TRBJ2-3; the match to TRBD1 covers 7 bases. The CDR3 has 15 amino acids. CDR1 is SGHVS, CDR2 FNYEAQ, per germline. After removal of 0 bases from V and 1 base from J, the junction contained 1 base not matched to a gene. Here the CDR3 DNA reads TGTGCCAGCAGCTTAGCCGACAGGGGCACAGATACGCAGTATTTT. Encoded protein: CASSLADRGTDTQYF.

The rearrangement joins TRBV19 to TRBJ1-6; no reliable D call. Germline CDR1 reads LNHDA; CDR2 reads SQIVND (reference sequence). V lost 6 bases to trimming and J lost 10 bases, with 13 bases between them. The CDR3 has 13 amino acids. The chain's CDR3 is CASRETDGSPLHF. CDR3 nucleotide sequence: TGTGCCAGTAGGGAGACGGACGGATCACCCCTCCACTTT. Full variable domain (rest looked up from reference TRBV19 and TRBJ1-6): DGGITQSPKYLFRKEGQNVTLSCEQNLNHDAMYWYRQDPGQGLRLIYYSQIVNDFQKGDIAEGYSVSREKKESFPLTVTSAQKNPTAFYLCASRETDGSPLHFGNGTRLTVT.

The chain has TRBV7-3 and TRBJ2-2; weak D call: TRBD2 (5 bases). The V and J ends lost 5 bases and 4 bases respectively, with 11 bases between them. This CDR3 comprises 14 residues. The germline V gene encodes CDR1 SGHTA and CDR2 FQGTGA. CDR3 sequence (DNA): TGTGCCAGCAGCCTCCTAGCAGCCACCGGGGAGCTGTTTTTT. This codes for CASSLLAATGELFF.

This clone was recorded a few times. The DNA for the CDR3 is TGTGCCTGGAGTAAGGCGGCATGGGGGGTCTACGAGCAGTACTTC. This codes for CAWSKAAWGVYEQYF. This chain joins TRBV30 and TRBJ2-7, with a weak D call TRBD2 (6 bases). The CDR3 extends over 15 amino acids. The V and J ends lost 2 bases and 3 bases respectively, with 17 bases between them. The germline V gene encodes CDR1 GTSNPN and CDR2 SVGIG (reference sequence). The full variable domain, in which reference TRBV30 and TRBJ2-7 provide the parts outside the CDR3, is SQTIHQWPATLVQPVGSPLSLECTVEGTSNPNLYWYRQAAGRGLQLLFYSVGIGQISSEVPQNLSASRPQDRQFILSSKKLLLSDSGFYLCAWSKAAWGVYEQYFGPGTRLTVT.

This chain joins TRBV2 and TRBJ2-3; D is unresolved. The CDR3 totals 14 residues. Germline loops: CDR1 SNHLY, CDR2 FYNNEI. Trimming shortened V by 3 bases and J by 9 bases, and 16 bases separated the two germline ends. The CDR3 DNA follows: TGTGCCAGCAGTGAGGTGGGTTCCCGTGGGACGCAGTATTTT. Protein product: CASSEVGSRGTQYF.

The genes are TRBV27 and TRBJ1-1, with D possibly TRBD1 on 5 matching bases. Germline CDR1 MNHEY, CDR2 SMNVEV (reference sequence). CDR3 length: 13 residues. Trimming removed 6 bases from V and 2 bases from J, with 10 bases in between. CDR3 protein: CASSLGENTEAFF. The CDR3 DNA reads TGTGCCAGCAGCCTAGGGGAAAACACTGAAGCTTTCTTT.

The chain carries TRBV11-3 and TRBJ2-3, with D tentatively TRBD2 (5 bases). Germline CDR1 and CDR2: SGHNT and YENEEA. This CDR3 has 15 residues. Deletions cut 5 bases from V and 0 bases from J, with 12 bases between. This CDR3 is CASSKAPGSTDTQYF. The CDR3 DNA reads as TGTGCCAGCAGCAAAGCCCCGGGGAGCACAGATACGCAGTATTTT.

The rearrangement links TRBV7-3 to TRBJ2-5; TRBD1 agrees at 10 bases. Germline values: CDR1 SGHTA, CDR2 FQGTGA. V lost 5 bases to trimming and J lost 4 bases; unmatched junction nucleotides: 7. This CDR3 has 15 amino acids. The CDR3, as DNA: TGTGCCAGCAGCGCCCGGACAGGGGGGACAGAGACCCAGTACTTC. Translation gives CASSARTGGTETQYF.

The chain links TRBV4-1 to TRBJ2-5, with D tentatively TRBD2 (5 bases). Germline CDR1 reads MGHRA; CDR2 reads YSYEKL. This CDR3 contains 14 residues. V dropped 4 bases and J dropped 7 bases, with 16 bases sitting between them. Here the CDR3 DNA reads TGCGCCAGCAGCCTCCCGGGAAACCGAGGGACCCAGTACTTC. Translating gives CASSLPGNRGTQYF.

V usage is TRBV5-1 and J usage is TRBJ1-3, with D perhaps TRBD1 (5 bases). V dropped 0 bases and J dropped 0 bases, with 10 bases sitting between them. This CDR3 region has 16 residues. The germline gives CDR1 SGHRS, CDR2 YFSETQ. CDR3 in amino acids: CASSLEGRVSGNTIYF. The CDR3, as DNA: TGCGCCAGCAGCTTGGAAGGCAGGGTCTCTGGAAACACCATATATTTT.